These 6 T cell receptor beta chains were all obtained from the same sample, sequenced in a study of beta chain features in type 1 diabetes. cDNA synthesis used the whole RNA isolate, giving expressed TCRB sequences. The table came from immunoSEQ multiplex PCR; TCRdb's copy has only in-frame clones and leaves some out. This sample has a few hundred thousand clones, with around 13% found just once. The sample consisted of central memory CD4+ T cells from blood. These receptors were taken from a man younger than 45 in good health.

The genes are TRBV7-9 and TRBJ2-1; 7 bases line up with TRBD1. There are 16 residues in the CDR3. The V segment lost 2 bases and the J segment 8 bases; nucleotides outside the gene matches: 12. Germline V gene data show CDR1 as SEHNR and CDR2 as FQNEAQ (reference sequence). The chain's CDR3 is CASSLLGQSLLDEQFF. CDR3 sequence (DNA): TGTGCCAGCAGCTTATTGGGACAGTCCCTCCTCGATGAGCAGTTCTTC.

This chain joins TRBV11-2 and TRBJ2-1, with TRBD2 identical over 15 bases. Germline-derived CDR1 and CDR2 are SGHAT and FQNNGV. V gave up 5 bases and J gave up 5 bases; unmatched junction bases: 13. The CDR3 spans 19 residues. The CDR3 spells CASSTRTSGRAGFDNEQFF. CDR3 DNA: TGTGCCAGCAGCACCCGGACTAGCGGGAGGGCCGGCTTCGACAATGAGCAGTTCTTC.

The sample holds many counts of this clone. J is TRBJ2-1 and V is TRBV7-9; perhaps TRBD2 as D (5 bases). Trimming pared 4 bases from V and 9 bases from J, leaving 10 bases between. The CDR3 is 12 residues long. Germline V gives CDR1 SEHNR, CDR2 FQNEAQ (reference sequence). The CDR3 loop reads CASSSSGAEQFF. DNA of the CDR3: TGTGCCAGCAGCTCCAGCGGTGCTGAGCAGTTCTTC.

The chain has TRBV21-1 and TRBJ2-3; the table's D call, TRBD2, has no DNA check behind it. TRBV21-1 is a pseudogene. The CDR3 spans 13 residues. This chain's CDR3 is CASSKTESDTQYF. The DNA for the CDR3 is TGTGCCAGCAGCAAAACTGAATCAGATACGCAGTATTTT.

This clone has a handful of counts. This chain uses TRBV5-6 with TRBJ1-2, with 12 positions matching TRBD1. Germline CDR1 is SGHDT and CDR2 is YYEEEE. This CDR3 region has 15 residues. V lost 1 base and J lost 8; bases outside the gene matches: 6. In DNA form, the CDR3 reads TGTGCCAGCAGCTTGCAGGGACAGGGGGCAGGAGGCTACACCTTC. Its translation is CASSLQGQGAGGYTF.

This clone has only one observation. This sequence joins TRBV18 and TRBJ1-5; the D gene is possibly TRBD1 (6 bases). The V end lost 2 bases, the J end lost 2 bases, and 16 bases lay between the germline ends. The CDR3 length is 17 residues. The V gene's germline CDR1 is KGHSH and CDR2 LQKENI. The CDR3 coding sequence is TGTGCCAGCTCACCAGGGACACAGGGTAGAGGCAATCAGCCCCAGCATTTT. This encodes CASSPGTQGRGNQPQHF.